This T cell receptor (beta chain) was found in a study of cytomegalovirus exposure and HLA in healthy donors. 13 Jbeta primers and 60 Vbeta primers were used for the PCR. Measured with immunoSEQ multiplex PCR; TCRdb has only the in-frame clones, and not every one. The table shows about 170,000 clones, with about three quarters occurring only once. V was pared by 5 bases and J by 2 bases, with 15 bases between. There are 15 residues in the CDR3. CDR1 is SGHAT and CDR2 is FQNNGV in the germline V gene. The chain recombines TRBV11-2 with TRBJ1-1; TRBD1 might be the D (6 bases). This TCR derives from a female donor in good health and CMV-seronegative. Sequencing input: PBMCs. The CDR3 here is CASSPLQGLNTEAFF. In DNA form, the CDR3 reads TGTGCCAGCAGCCCGTTACAGGGTCTAAACACTGAAGCTTTCTTT.